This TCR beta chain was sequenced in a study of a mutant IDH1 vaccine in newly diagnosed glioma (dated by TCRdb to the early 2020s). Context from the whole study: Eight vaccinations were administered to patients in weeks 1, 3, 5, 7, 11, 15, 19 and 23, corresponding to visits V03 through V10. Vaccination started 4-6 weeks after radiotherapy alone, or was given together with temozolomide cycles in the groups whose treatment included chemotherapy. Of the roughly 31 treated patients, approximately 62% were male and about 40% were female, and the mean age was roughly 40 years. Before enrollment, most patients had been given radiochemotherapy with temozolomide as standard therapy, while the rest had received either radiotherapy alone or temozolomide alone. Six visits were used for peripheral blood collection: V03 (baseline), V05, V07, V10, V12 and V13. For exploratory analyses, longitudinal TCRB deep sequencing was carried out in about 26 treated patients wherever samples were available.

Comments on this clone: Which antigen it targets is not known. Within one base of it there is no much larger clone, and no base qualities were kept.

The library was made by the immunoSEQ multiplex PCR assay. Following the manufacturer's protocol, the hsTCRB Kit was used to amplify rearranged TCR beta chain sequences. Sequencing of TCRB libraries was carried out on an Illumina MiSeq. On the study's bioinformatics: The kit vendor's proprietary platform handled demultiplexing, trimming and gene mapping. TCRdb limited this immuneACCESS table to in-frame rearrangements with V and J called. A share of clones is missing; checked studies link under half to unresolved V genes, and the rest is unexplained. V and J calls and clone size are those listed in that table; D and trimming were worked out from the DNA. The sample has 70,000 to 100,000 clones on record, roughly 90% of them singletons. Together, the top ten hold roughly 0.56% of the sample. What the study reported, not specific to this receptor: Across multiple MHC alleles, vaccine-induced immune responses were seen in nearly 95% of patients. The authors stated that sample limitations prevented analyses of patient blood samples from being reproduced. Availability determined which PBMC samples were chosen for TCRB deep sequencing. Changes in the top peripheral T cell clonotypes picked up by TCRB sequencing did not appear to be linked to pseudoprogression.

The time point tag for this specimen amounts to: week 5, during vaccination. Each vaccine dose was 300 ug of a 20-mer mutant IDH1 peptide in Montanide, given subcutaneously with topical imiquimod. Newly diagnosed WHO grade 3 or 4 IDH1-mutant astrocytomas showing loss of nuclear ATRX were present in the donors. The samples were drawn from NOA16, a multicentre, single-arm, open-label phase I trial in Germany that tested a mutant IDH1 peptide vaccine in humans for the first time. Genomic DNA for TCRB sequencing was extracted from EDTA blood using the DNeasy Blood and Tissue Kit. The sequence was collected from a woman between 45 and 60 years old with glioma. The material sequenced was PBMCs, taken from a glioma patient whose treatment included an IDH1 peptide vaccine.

In nucleotide form, the sequence is TGCGCCAGCAGCTCCTCCACTAGCGGGAGAACCCTAGCGCAGTATTTT. This is translated as CASSSSTSGRTLAQYF. The rearranged segments are TRBV5-1 and TRBJ2-3; TRBD2 lines up with 11 middle nucleotides. The germline V and J ends show losses of 3 bases and 10 bases respectively, and no gene match explains 13 bases of the junction. CDR3 length: 16 amino acids, cysteine to phenylalanine. Kept here is only the CDR3 DNA, which spans 48 bases and is read in frame from base 1. For CDR1 and CDR2, the germline V gene lists SGHRS and YFSETQ.